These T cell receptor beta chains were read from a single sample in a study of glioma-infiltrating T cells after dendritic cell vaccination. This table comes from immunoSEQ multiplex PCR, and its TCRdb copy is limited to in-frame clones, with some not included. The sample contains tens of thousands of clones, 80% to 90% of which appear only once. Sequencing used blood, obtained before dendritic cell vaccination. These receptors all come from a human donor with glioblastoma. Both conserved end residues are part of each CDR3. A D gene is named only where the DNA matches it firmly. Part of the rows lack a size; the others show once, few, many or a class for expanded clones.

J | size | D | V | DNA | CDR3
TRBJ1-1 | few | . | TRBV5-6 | TGTGCCAGCACCCAGGGGCAGTACACTGAAGCTTTCTTT | CASTQGQYTEAFF
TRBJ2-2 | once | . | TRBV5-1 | TGCGCCAGCAGCTTGGATGTGGAGTTCACCGGGGAGCTGTTTTTT | CASSLDVEFTGELFF
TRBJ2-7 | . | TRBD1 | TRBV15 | TGTGCCACCAGCTACCAGACCCCTCTCGGACAGGGGTACGAGCAGTACTTC | CATSYQTPLGQGYEQYF
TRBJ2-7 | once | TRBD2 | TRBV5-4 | TGTGCCAGCAGTACGGGACTAGCGGGAGAGCAGTACTTC | CASSTGLAGEQYF
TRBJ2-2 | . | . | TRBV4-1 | TGCGCCAGCAGCCAAGGTCGGCCCCTTGGGCGGGGGAACACCGGGGAGCTGTTTTTT | CASSQGRPLGRGNTGELFF
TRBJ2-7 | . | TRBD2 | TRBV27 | TGTGCCTCGAGGGGGGGACTAGCGGTGTACGAGCAGTACTTC | CASRGGLAVYEQYF
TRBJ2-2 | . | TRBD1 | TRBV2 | TGTGCCAGCAGACCGGGACAGGGAAACACCGGGGAGCTGTTTTTT | CASRPGQGNTGELFF
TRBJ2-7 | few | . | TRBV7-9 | TGTGCCAGCAGCGCGCCCCCGGGTCGCAACTCCTACGAGCAGTACTTC | CASSAPPGRNSYEQYF
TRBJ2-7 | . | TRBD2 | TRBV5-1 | TGCGCCAGCAGCTTGTACGAAGGCGGGGGCTCCTACGAGCAGTACTTC | CASSLYEGGGSYEQYF
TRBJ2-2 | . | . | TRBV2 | TGTGCCAGCAGTTTAATAGCTAGCACCGGGGAGCTGTTTTTT | CASSLIASTGELFF
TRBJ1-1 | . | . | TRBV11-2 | TGTGCCAGCAGCTTTAGCGACAAGAACACTGAAGCTTTCTTT | CASSFSDKNTEAFF
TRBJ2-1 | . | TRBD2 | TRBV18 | TGTGCCAGCTCACCAGGGCTAGCGGCAAACAATGAGCAGTTCTTC | CASSPGLAANNEQFF
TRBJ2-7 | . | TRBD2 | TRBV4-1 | TGCGCCAGCAGCCAACCGGGACTAGCCTACGAGCAGTACTTC | CASSQPGLAYEQYF
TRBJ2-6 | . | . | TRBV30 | TGTGCCTGGAGGTTAGCTGGGGCCAACGTCCTGACTTTC | CAWRLAGANVLTF
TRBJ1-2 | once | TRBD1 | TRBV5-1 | TGCGCCAGCAGCTTGCGACAGGGTCATGGCTACACCTTC | CASSLRQGHGYTF
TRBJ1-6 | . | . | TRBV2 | TGTGCCAGCAGTGTTTGGGCGTCAGGGGATTCACCCCTCCACTTT | CASSVWASGDSPLHF
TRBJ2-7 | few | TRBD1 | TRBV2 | TGTGCCAGCACCGACAGGGTGGGTTACGAGCAGTACTTC | CASTDRVGYEQYF
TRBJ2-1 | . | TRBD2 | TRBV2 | TGTGCCAGCATGGGACTAGACTACAATGAGCAGTTCTTC | CASMGLDYNEQFF
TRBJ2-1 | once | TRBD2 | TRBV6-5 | TGTGCCAGCAGCCAGACTAGCGGGGCCTACAATGAGCAGTTCTTC | CASSQTSGAYNEQFF
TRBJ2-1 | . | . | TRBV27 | TGTGCCAGCAGTTTAGCGCCTCTAACCTACAATGAGCAGTTCTTC | CASSLAPLTYNEQFF
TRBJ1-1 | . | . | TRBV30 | TGTGCCTGGAGTTACGGGTTTAAGGCGAACACTGAAGCTTTCTTT | CAWSYGFKANTEAFF
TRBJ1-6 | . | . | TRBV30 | TGTGCCTGGAGGGGGCCAGGGGTTTCACCCCTCCACTTT | CAWRGPGVSPLHF
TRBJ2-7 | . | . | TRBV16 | TGTGCCAGCAGCCAATCCGCGGGGCTAATTTACGAGCAGTACTTC | CASSQSAGLIYEQYF
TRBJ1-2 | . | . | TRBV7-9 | TGTGCCAGCAGCTTTGGGGGCTCCGGAGGCTACACCTTC | CASSFGGSGGYTF
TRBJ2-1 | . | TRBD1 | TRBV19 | TGTGCCAGTAGTATAGATATGGGGACAGCTTACAATGAGCAGTTCTTC | CASSIDMGTAYNEQFF
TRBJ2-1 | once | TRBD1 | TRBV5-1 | TGCGCCAGCAGCTCCGGGACAGGGGGCTTAAATGAGCAGTTCTTC | CASSSGTGGLNEQFF
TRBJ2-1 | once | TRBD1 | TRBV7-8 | TGTGCCAGCAGCTTAGCGAATGGCCCGGGACAGGTCTATAATGAGCAGTTCTTC | CASSLANGPGQVYNEQFF
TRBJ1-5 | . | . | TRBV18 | TGTGCCAGCTCAAAACGGGACAATCAGCCCCAGCATTTT | CASSKRDNQPQHF
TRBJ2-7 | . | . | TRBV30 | TGTGCCTACTCCGGGGGCTCCTACGAGCAGTACTTC | CAYSGGSYEQYF
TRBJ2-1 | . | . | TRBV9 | TGTGCCAGCAGCGCACTGCGGATAAGCTCCTACAATGAGCAGTTCTTC | CASSALRISSYNEQFF
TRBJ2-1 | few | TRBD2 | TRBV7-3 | TGTGCCAGCAGCTTAACGACGGGGGGGCTGGGTGAGCAGTTCTTC | CASSLTTGGLGEQFF
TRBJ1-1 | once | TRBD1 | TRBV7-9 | TGTGCCAGCAGCTCACAGGGGGCTCTAAAGGGGGACACTGAAGCTTTCTTT | CASSSQGALKGDTEAFF
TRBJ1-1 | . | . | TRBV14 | TGTGCCAGCAGTCTCAGTGAGAACACTGAAGCTTTCTTT | CASSLSENTEAFF
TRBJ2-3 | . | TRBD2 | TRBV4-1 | TGCGCCAGCAGCCTTAGACTAGCGGGAGGCAGGGGCAGCACAGATACGCAGTATTTT | CASSLRLAGGRGSTDTQYF
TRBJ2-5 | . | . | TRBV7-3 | TGTGCCAGCAGCTTAAACGGAGGCAGCCAAGAGACCCAGTACTTC | CASSLNGGSQETQYF
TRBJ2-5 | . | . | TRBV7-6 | TGTGCCAGCAGCTTAGGAGGGTTCTGGGAGACCCAGTACTTC | CASSLGGFWETQYF
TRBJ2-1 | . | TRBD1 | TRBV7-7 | TGTGCTAGCAGCCCTCGGGACAGGGACGAGCAGTTCTTC | CASSPRDRDEQFF
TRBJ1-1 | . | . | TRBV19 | TGTGCCAGCCGAGCCTCGGGGGGCACTGAAGCTTTCTTT | CASRASGGTEAFF
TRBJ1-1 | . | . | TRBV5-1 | TGCGCCAGCAGCTTGAACAGGGACACTGAAGCTTTCTTT | CASSLNRDTEAFF
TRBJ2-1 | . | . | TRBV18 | TGTGCCAGCTCACCACGCGATGAGCAGTTCTTC | CASSPRDEQFF
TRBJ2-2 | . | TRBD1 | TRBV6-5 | TGTGCCAGCATGGGTGGACAGGGGGACACCGGGGAGCTGTTTTTT | CASMGGQGDTGELFF
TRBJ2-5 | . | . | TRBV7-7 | TGTGCTAGCAGCTCGGGGTTTCAAGAGACCCAGTACTTC | CASSSGFQETQYF
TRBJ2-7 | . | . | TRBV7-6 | TGTGCCAGCAGCTTAGCGTATACTCGTCCGCCCATCTCCTACGAGCAGTACTTC | CASSLAYTRPPISYEQYF
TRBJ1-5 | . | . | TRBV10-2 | TGCGCCAGCAGCTGGACACCGGATCAGCCCCAGCATTTT | CASSWTPDQPQHF
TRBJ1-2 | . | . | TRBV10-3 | TGTGCCATCAGTGAAGCGGACAACTATGGCTACACCTTC | CAISEADNYGYTF
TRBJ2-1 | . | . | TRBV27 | TGTGCCAGCAGTTTCAAACCGACACAAACCTACAATGAGCAGTTCTTC | CASSFKPTQTYNEQFF
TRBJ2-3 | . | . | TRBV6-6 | TGTGCCAGCAGCACCTCAGCGATAGATACGCAGTATTTT | CASSTSAIDTQYF
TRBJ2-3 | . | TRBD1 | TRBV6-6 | TGTGCCAGCAGTCCAAGGGACAGGACTAGCACAGATACGCAGTATTTT | CASSPRDRTSTDTQYF
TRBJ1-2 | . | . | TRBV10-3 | TGTGCCATCAGTAGGGACATTGGAGAATATGGCTACACCTTC | CAISRDIGEYGYTF
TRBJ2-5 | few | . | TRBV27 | TGTGCCAGCAGTTTAAAGGGGGAGACCCAGTACTTC | CASSLKGETQYF
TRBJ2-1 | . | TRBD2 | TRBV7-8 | TGTGCCAGCAGCGGACTAGCGGGAAACTACAATGAGCAGTTCTTC | CASSGLAGNYNEQFF
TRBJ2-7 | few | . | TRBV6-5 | TGTGCCAGCAACCTCCGGGGGGCACCGACCGAGCAGTACTTC | CASNLRGAPTEQYF
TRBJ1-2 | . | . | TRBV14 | TGTGCCAGCAGCCAAGTTACAATGGAGGGCTACACCTTC | CASSQVTMEGYTF
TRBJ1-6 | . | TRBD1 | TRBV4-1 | TGCGCCAGCAGCCAAGAAAGGACAGGAACAAATTCACCCCTCCACTTT | CASSQERTGTNSPLHF